This is a list of T cell receptor beta chains from one sample in a study of blood T cell repertoires in COVID-19. Profiled with immunoSEQ multiplex PCR; TCRdb holds only in-frame clones, not every one. The sample gives 120,000 or so clones, 70% to 85% of which show up once; 3.5% to 5.5% is in the top ten. The sample was peripheral blood. The receptor source for this set is a woman between 65 and 79 years old with acute or convalescent COVID-19. The CDR3 runs from the conserved cysteine through the conserved F or W. A D gene is named only where the DNA matches it firmly. Rows may omit the clone size; those that give it use once, few, many or a size class.

CDR3aa: CASSLGTGGGETQYF
CDR3nt: TGTGCCAGCAGCTTAGGTACAGGCGGCGGGGAGACCCAATACTTC
len: 15
d_gene: -
v_gene: TRBV11-2
abundance: -
j_gene: TRBJ2-5

CDR3aa: CASSRESASGNLFGGELFF
CDR3nt: TGTGCCAGCAGCAGAGAGTCGGCTAGCGGCAACCTTTTTGGTGGGGAGCTGTTTTTT
len: 19
d_gene: TRBD2
v_gene: TRBV7-2
abundance: -
j_gene: TRBJ2-2

CDR3aa: CASSLVAGSNSPLHF
CDR3nt: TGTGCCAGCAGCTTAGTAGCGGGTTCGAATTCACCCCTCCACTTT
len: 15
d_gene: -
v_gene: TRBV7-2
abundance: -
j_gene: TRBJ1-6

CDR3aa: CASSTTGQETQYF
CDR3nt: TGTGCCAGCAGTACGACAGGGCAAGAGACCCAGTACTTC
len: 13
d_gene: TRBD1
v_gene: TRBV6-5
abundance: -
j_gene: TRBJ2-5

CDR3aa: CASSPGSGTVDGYTF
CDR3nt: TGTGCCAGCTCACCGGGGTCCGGGACAGTGGATGGCTACACCTTC
len: 15
d_gene: TRBD1
v_gene: TRBV18
abundance: medium-sized
j_gene: TRBJ1-2

CDR3aa: CSASVTSGNNEQFF
CDR3nt: TGCAGTGCTAGTGTGACTAGCGGGAACAATGAGCAGTTCTTC
len: 14
d_gene: TRBD2
v_gene: TRBV20-1
abundance: -
j_gene: TRBJ2-1

CDR3aa: CASSQELVAYNSPLHF
CDR3nt: TGCGCCAGCAGCCAAGAACTCGTCGCCTATAATTCACCCCTCCACTTT
len: 16
d_gene: -
v_gene: TRBV4-3
abundance: once
j_gene: TRBJ1-6

CDR3aa: CAWSGTGVEQYF
CDR3nt: TGTGCCTGGAGTGGAACAGGGGTCGAGCAGTACTTC
len: 12
d_gene: TRBD1
v_gene: TRBV30
abundance: few
j_gene: TRBJ2-7

CDR3aa: CASSIGWGQSSNYGYTF
CDR3nt: TGTGCCAGTAGTATTGGGTGGGGACAGTCCTCGAACTATGGCTACACCTTC
len: 17
d_gene: TRBD1
v_gene: TRBV19
abundance: -
j_gene: TRBJ1-2

CDR3aa: CASSEAGGRDTIYF
CDR3nt: TGTGCCAGCAGTGAAGCCGGGGGTAGGGACACCATATATTTT
len: 14
d_gene: -
v_gene: TRBV6-1
abundance: -
j_gene: TRBJ1-3

CDR3aa: CASSAMGTFLQGYTF
CDR3nt: TGTGCCAGCAGCGCGATGGGGACATTTTTACAGGGCTACACCTTC
len: 15
d_gene: -
v_gene: TRBV9
abundance: few
j_gene: TRBJ1-2

CDR3aa: CASSYPKLNQPQHF
CDR3nt: TGTGCCAGCAGTTACCCGAAGCTCAATCAGCCCCAGCATTTT
len: 14
d_gene: -
v_gene: TRBV6-2/TRBV6-3
abundance: -
j_gene: TRBJ1-5

CDR3aa: CASSLAVGTGEKLFF
CDR3nt: TGTGCCAGCAGCTTAGCGGTGGGGACTGGTGAAAAACTGTTTTTT
len: 15
d_gene: -
v_gene: TRBV7-9
abundance: -
j_gene: TRBJ1-4

CDR3aa: CASSQVGRGQETQYF
CDR3nt: TGTGCCAGCAGCCAAGTAGGGAGGGGTCAAGAGACCCAGTACTTC
len: 15
d_gene: TRBD2
v_gene: TRBV3-1/TRBV3-2
abundance: -
j_gene: TRBJ2-5

CDR3aa: CASSFIGGQRGYTF
CDR3nt: TGTGCCAGCAGTTTTATTGGGGGACAAAGGGGCTACACCTTC
len: 14
d_gene: -
v_gene: TRBV27
abundance: few
j_gene: TRBJ1-2

CDR3aa: CASSYYRVDTEAFF
CDR3nt: TGTGCCAGCAGTTATTACAGGGTGGACACTGAAGCTTTCTTT
len: 14
d_gene: -
v_gene: TRBV6-6
abundance: once
j_gene: TRBJ1-1

CDR3aa: CASSLATSGGGTDTQYF
CDR3nt: TGTGCCAGCAGCTTGGCGACTAGCGGGGGGGGGACAGATACGCAGTATTTT
len: 17
d_gene: TRBD2
v_gene: TRBV5-4
abundance: -
j_gene: TRBJ2-3

CDR3aa: CASSGLAGGLSGANVLTF
CDR3nt: TGTGCCAGCAGTGGCCTAGCGGGGGGCCTCTCTGGGGCCAACGTCCTGACTTTC
len: 18
d_gene: TRBD2
v_gene: TRBV2
abundance: -
j_gene: TRBJ2-6

CDR3aa: CASSQDGTHQETQYF
CDR3nt: TGTGCCAGCAGCCAAGACGGGACACATCAGGAGACCCAGTACTTC
len: 15
d_gene: -
v_gene: TRBV4-2
abundance: -
j_gene: TRBJ2-5

CDR3aa: CSASPTVGSPYEQYF
CDR3nt: TGCAGTGCTAGTCCTACCGTAGGGAGCCCCTACGAGCAGTACTTC
len: 15
d_gene: -
v_gene: TRBV20-1
abundance: -
j_gene: TRBJ2-7

CDR3aa: CASSLTTGRGTDTQYF
CDR3nt: TGTGCCAGCAGCTTAACGACAGGAAGGGGCACAGATACGCAGTATTTT
len: 16
d_gene: -
v_gene: TRBV7-6
abundance: once
j_gene: TRBJ2-3

CDR3aa: CASSQRGSDYGYTF
CDR3nt: TGCGCCAGCAGCCAGCGGGGGTCGGACTATGGCTACACCTTC
len: 14
d_gene: -
v_gene: TRBV5-1
abundance: -
j_gene: TRBJ1-2

CDR3aa: CASSLDTSYGYTF
CDR3nt: TGCGCCAGCAGCTTGGACACCTCCTATGGCTACACCTTC
len: 13
d_gene: -
v_gene: TRBV5-1
abundance: -
j_gene: TRBJ1-2

CDR3aa: CASSSEGNTEAFF
CDR3nt: TGTGCCAGCAGCTCGGAGGGGAACACTGAAGCTTTCTTT
len: 13
d_gene: -
v_gene: TRBV11-1
abundance: -
j_gene: TRBJ1-1

CDR3aa: CASSLRLAGAPNEQFF
CDR3nt: TGTGCCAGCAGCTTAAGATTAGCGGGGGCCCCCAATGAGCAGTTCTTC
len: 16
d_gene: TRBD2
v_gene: TRBV11-3
abundance: once
j_gene: TRBJ2-1

CDR3aa: CASSQRDRPTEAFF
CDR3nt: TGCGCCAGCAGTCAAAGGGACAGGCCCACTGAAGCTTTCTTT
len: 14
d_gene: TRBD1
v_gene: TRBV23-1
abundance: -
j_gene: TRBJ1-1

CDR3aa: CAISQGSDNSPLHF
CDR3nt: TGTGCCATCAGCCAGGGGTCCGATAATTCACCCCTCCACTTT
len: 14
d_gene: -
v_gene: TRBV10-3
abundance: few
j_gene: TRBJ1-6

CDR3aa: CASRKGQGISPLHF
CDR3nt: TGTGCCAGCAGGAAGGGACAGGGGATTTCACCCCTCCACTTT
len: 14
d_gene: TRBD1
v_gene: TRBV6-5
abundance: -
j_gene: TRBJ1-6

CDR3aa: CASTLDRGDQPQHF
CDR3nt: TGTGCCAGCACATTGGACAGGGGCGATCAGCCCCAGCATTTT
len: 14
d_gene: TRBD1
v_gene: TRBV6-5
abundance: -
j_gene: TRBJ1-5

CDR3aa: CSVKRGGWAEAFF
CDR3nt: TGCAGCGTAAAAAGGGGAGGGTGGGCTGAAGCTTTCTTT
len: 13
d_gene: -
v_gene: TRBV29-1
abundance: -
j_gene: TRBJ1-1

CDR3aa: CASSGRRDRGLMITEAFF
CDR3nt: TGTGCCAGCAGTGGGCGAAGGGACAGGGGGTTAATGATCACTGAAGCTTTCTTT
len: 18
d_gene: TRBD1
v_gene: TRBV25-1
abundance: -
j_gene: TRBJ1-1

CDR3aa: CASTEGANTEAFF
CDR3nt: TGTGCTAGCACCGAGGGGGCTAACACTGAAGCTTTCTTT
len: 13
d_gene: TRBD1
v_gene: TRBV12-5
abundance: -
j_gene: TRBJ1-1

CDR3aa: CASRYNDRERGYTF
CDR3nt: TGTGCCAGCAGATACAACGACAGGGAGCGCGGCTACACCTTC
len: 14
d_gene: TRBD1
v_gene: TRBV6-5
abundance: -
j_gene: TRBJ1-2

CDR3aa: CASTATNRVGANVLTF
CDR3nt: TGTGCCAGTACCGCCACCAACAGGGTTGGGGCCAACGTCCTGACTTTC
len: 16
d_gene: -
v_gene: TRBV19
abundance: -
j_gene: TRBJ2-6

CDR3aa: CATLLGASGNTEAFF
CDR3nt: TGTGCCACTCTCCTTGGGGCCTCGGGGAACACTGAAGCTTTCTTT
len: 15
d_gene: -
v_gene: TRBV28
abundance: -
j_gene: TRBJ1-1

CDR3aa: CASSLVAGGLETQYF
CDR3nt: TGTGCCAGCAGCTTAGTTGCGGGGGGGCTGGAGACCCAGTACTTC
len: 15
d_gene: TRBD2
v_gene: TRBV11-2
abundance: -
j_gene: TRBJ2-5

CDR3aa: CASSYTGGNQPQHF
CDR3nt: TGTGCCAGTAGTTACACAGGGGGCAATCAGCCCCAGCATTTT
len: 14
d_gene: TRBD1
v_gene: TRBV19
abundance: -
j_gene: TRBJ1-5

CDR3aa: CASSGQSGEQFF
CDR3nt: TGTGCCAGCAGTGGACAATCGGGTGAGCAGTTCTTC
len: 12
d_gene: -
v_gene: TRBV7-9
abundance: -
j_gene: TRBJ2-1

CDR3aa: CASSETTGVGEQYF
CDR3nt: TGTGCCAGCAGTGAAACAACAGGGGTGGGCGAGCAGTACTTC
len: 14
d_gene: TRBD1
v_gene: TRBV2
abundance: -
j_gene: TRBJ2-7

CDR3aa: CASSPRETPNYGYTF
CDR3nt: TGTGCCAGCTCACCTCGGGAAACCCCTAACTATGGCTACACCTTC
len: 15
d_gene: -
v_gene: TRBV18
abundance: -
j_gene: TRBJ1-2

CDR3aa: CASSIFGGYTF
CDR3nt: TGTGCCAGTAGTATCTTCGGTGGCTACACCTTC
len: 11
d_gene: -
v_gene: TRBV19
abundance: -
j_gene: TRBJ1-2

CDR3aa: CASKRTSNYNEQFF
CDR3nt: TGTGCCAGCAAGAGGACTTCCAACTACAATGAGCAGTTCTTC
len: 14
d_gene: -
v_gene: TRBV2
abundance: -
j_gene: TRBJ2-1

CDR3aa: CASSSDTYNQPQHF
CDR3nt: TGTGCCAGCAGCTCCGACACCTACAATCAGCCCCAGCATTTT
len: 14
d_gene: -
v_gene: TRBV7-2
abundance: -
j_gene: TRBJ1-5

CDR3aa: CASSWGPVETQYF
CDR3nt: TGTGCCAGCAGTTGGGGCCCAGTAGAGACCCAGTACTTC
len: 13
d_gene: -
v_gene: TRBV27
abundance: few
j_gene: TRBJ2-5

CDR3aa: CASSLHAGGPNNEQFF
CDR3nt: TGTGCCAGCAGCTTACACGCGGGGGGGCCCAACAATGAGCAGTTCTTC
len: 16
d_gene: TRBD2
v_gene: TRBV7-3
abundance: -
j_gene: TRBJ2-1

CDR3aa: CATLTPSGGVDTQYF
CDR3nt: TGTGCCACCCTTACCCCCAGCGGGGGGGTGGATACGCAGTATTTT
len: 15
d_gene: TRBD2
v_gene: TRBV10-3
abundance: few
j_gene: TRBJ2-3

CDR3aa: CASSYRMAGGDSNQPQHF
CDR3nt: TGTGCCAGCAGCTACCGTATGGCAGGCGGGGATAGCAATCAGCCCCAGCATTTT
len: 18
d_gene: -
v_gene: TRBV5-5
abundance: -
j_gene: TRBJ1-5

CDR3aa: CASSGQGHNEKLFF
CDR3nt: TGTGCCAGTTCCGGACAGGGCCATAATGAAAAACTGTTTTTT
len: 14
d_gene: TRBD1
v_gene: TRBV18
abundance: -
j_gene: TRBJ1-4

CDR3aa: CATSQRGTGRMTDTQYF
CDR3nt: TGTGCCACCAGTCAGAGGGGGACGGGACGGATGACAGATACGCAGTATTTT
len: 17
d_gene: -
v_gene: TRBV15
abundance: -
j_gene: TRBJ2-3

CDR3aa: CASSEYAGASYNEQFF
CDR3nt: TGTGCCAGCAGTGAGTATGCAGGGGCCTCCTACAATGAGCAGTTCTTC
len: 16
d_gene: -
v_gene: TRBV6-1
abundance: -
j_gene: TRBJ2-1

CDR3aa: CASSLTGYEQYF
CDR3nt: TGTGCCAGCAGTTTAACAGGGTACGAGCAGTACTTC
len: 12
d_gene: -
v_gene: TRBV27
abundance: few
j_gene: TRBJ2-7

CDR3aa: CAWSGRGRRTYEQYF
CDR3nt: TGTGCCTGGAGTGGCAGGGGGCGCCGGACCTACGAGCAGTACTTC
len: 15
d_gene: TRBD1
v_gene: TRBV30
abundance: few
j_gene: TRBJ2-7

CDR3aa: CASSALDSTYGYTF
CDR3nt: TGCGCCAGCAGCGCTTTGGACAGTACCTATGGCTACACCTTC
len: 14
d_gene: -
v_gene: TRBV5-1
abundance: -
j_gene: TRBJ1-2

CDR3aa: CASSPDANTQYF
CDR3nt: TGTGCCAGCAGCCCAGACGCTAATACGCAGTATTTT
len: 12
d_gene: -
v_gene: TRBV3-1/TRBV3-2
abundance: few
j_gene: TRBJ2-3

CDR3aa: CASSLRQGNTEAFF
CDR3nt: TGTGCCAGCAGCTTAAGGCAGGGTAACACTGAAGCTTTCTTT
len: 14
d_gene: -
v_gene: TRBV7-2
abundance: few
j_gene: TRBJ1-1

CDR3aa: CASSLRWGGVAEQFF
CDR3nt: TGTGCCAGCAGTTTGAGGTGGGGGGGAGTGGCTGAGCAGTTCTTC
len: 15
d_gene: TRBD2
v_gene: TRBV27
abundance: -
j_gene: TRBJ2-1

CDR3aa: CASSLSGSTGELFF
CDR3nt: TGTGCCAGCAGCTTAAGCGGGAGCACCGGGGAGCTGTTTTTT
len: 14
d_gene: TRBD2
v_gene: TRBV7-3
abundance: -
j_gene: TRBJ2-2

CDR3aa: CASSQNTGNTEAFF
CDR3nt: TGTGCCAGCAGCCAAAATACAGGAAACACTGAAGCTTTCTTT
len: 14
d_gene: -
v_gene: TRBV3-1/TRBV3-2
abundance: -
j_gene: TRBJ1-1

CDR3aa: CASSVGTRQQGNTEAFF
CDR3nt: TGTGCCAGCAGCGTAGGTACCCGGCAGCAGGGGAACACTGAAGCTTTCTTT
len: 17
d_gene: -
v_gene: TRBV9
abundance: -
j_gene: TRBJ1-1

CDR3aa: CASSQGIVLAGLTDTQYF
CDR3nt: TGCGCCAGCAGCCAAGGAATAGTGCTAGCGGGCCTCACAGATACGCAGTATTTT
len: 18
d_gene: TRBD2
v_gene: TRBV4-1
abundance: -
j_gene: TRBJ2-3